The next 27 T cell receptor beta chains were all read from a single sample in a study of response to subunit inactivated influenza vaccine. In TCRdb, the RT-PCR reads were re-called with MiXCR into one record per CDR3 protein. The table records around 500,000 distinct CDR3 sequences, 11% of them present only once. The sample here was PBMCs from blood, taken roughly 6 weeks after vaccination. The receptors were sampled from a man aged 45 to 65 who received an inactivated influenza vaccine.

This clonotype has a handful of counts. The chain carries TRBV20-1 and TRBJ2-5; D not resolved. There are 13 residues in the CDR3. Per germline, CDR1 DFQATT and CDR2 SNEGSKA (reference sequence). The V and J ends lost 4 bases and 0 bases respectively, with 9 bases between them. The CDR3 DNA reads as TGCAGTGCTAACGTCCAGTACCAAGAGACCCAGTACTTC. Its protein product is CSANVQYQETQYF.

This clonotype has only a few counts. The genes are TRBV10-3 and TRBJ2-7; a weak D match, TRBD2 (5 bases). CDR1 is ENHRY and CDR2 is SYGVKD in the germline V gene. V dropped 4 bases and J dropped 4 bases, with 29 bases sitting between them. The CDR3 extends over 19 amino acids. CDR3 loop: CAISGGPWGSEMPRYEQYF. The CDR3 bases are TGTGCCATCAGTGGCGGGCCATGGGGTAGCGAGATGCCCCGGTACGAGCAGTACTTC.

The chain carries TRBV7-8 and TRBJ2-7; TRBD1 or TRBD2 may be the D gene (6 bases each). Trimming removed 2 bases from V and 4 bases from J, with 18 bases in between. CDR3 length equals 16 residues. Germline V gene sequence: CDR1 SGHVS, CDR2 FQNEAQ. The CDR3 bases are TGTGCCAGCAGCTTAATATGGGGGGCCATCGGTTACGAGCAGTACTTC. It is translated as CASSLIWGAIGYEQYF.

The chain uses TRBV28 and TRBJ2-7; 8 nucleotides line up with TRBD1. The CDR3 sequence is 12 residues long. V dropped 10 bases and J dropped 5; count of bases not matched to a gene: 7. CDR1 and CDR2 from the germline V gene are MDHEN and SYDVKM. The CDR3 DNA reads TGTGCCATTACAGGGGGTTTAAACGAGCAGTACTTC. Protein: CAITGGLNEQYF.

This clonotype was picked up a small number of times. The chain couples TRBV28 to TRBJ2-2, with a possible D match to TRBD1 (6 bases). The CDR3 spans 13 residues. The germline gives CDR1 MDHEN, CDR2 SYDVKM. V lost 6 bases and J lost 4, with 9 bases in between. The CDR3 protein is CASRNRVTGELFF. In DNA form, the CDR3 reads TGTGCCAGCAGGAACAGGGTCACCGGGGAGCTGTTTTTT. The full variable domain, rest sourced from reference TRBV28 and TRBJ2-2, is DVKVTQSSRYLVKRTGEKVFLECVQDMDHENMFWYRQDPGLGLRLIYFSYDVKMKEKGDIPEGYSVSREKKERFSLILESASTNQTSMYLCASRNRVTGELFFGEGSRLTVL.

This clonotype has more than one count but fewer than ten. The genes are TRBV6-1 and TRBJ1-2, with D maybe TRBD1 (5 bases). This CDR3 has 15 amino acids. Trimming removed 4 bases at V and 1 base at J, with 13 bases between. CDR1 is MNHNS, CDR2 SASEGT, per germline. CDR3 protein: CASSVGGTSNYGYTF. In DNA, the CDR3 is TGTGCCAGCAGTGTTGGGGGAACAAGTAACTATGGCTACACCTTC.

This clonotype was counted at least ten times. The J gene is TRBJ2-7, the V gene TRBV6-2 or TRBV6-3; D is unresolved. Germline lookup yields CDR1 MNHEY and CDR2 SVGEGT. The CDR3 length is 13 residues. V lost 5 bases and J lost 0, with 8 bases in between. CDR3 sequence (DNA): TGTGCCAGCAGTAAACAGAGCTCCTACGAGCAGTACTTC. It is translated as CASSKQSSYEQYF.

This clonotype is labeled as medium-sized. J is TRBJ2-3 and V is TRBV29-1; the match to TRBD2 covers 12 bases. Germline values: CDR1 SQVTM, CDR2 ANQGSEA. J lost 0 bases, V lost 7 bases, and 8 bases had no gene match. The CDR3 is 16 amino acids. CDR3 sequence: CSGRLAGVSSTDTQYF. CDR3 sequence (DNA): TGCAGCGGACGACTAGCGGGGGTCTCTAGCACAGATACGCAGTATTTT.

This chain joins TRBV4-2 and TRBJ2-7; the D call may be TRBD1 or TRBD2 (6 bases each). Trimming pared 2 bases from V and 1 base from J, leaving 24 bases between. Per the germline V gene, CDR1 is LGHNA and CDR2 is YNFKEQ. The CDR3 consists of 19 residues. CDR3: CASSQHPKGPKGGSYEQYF. The CDR3 nucleotides read TGTGCCAGCAGCCAACACCCGAAGGGACCAAAAGGGGGGTCCTACGAGCAGTACTTC.

V usage is TRBV11-2 and J usage is TRBJ2-7, with TRBD1 identical over 8 bases. CDR3 size: 15 residues. In germline, CDR1 is SGHAT, CDR2 FQNNGV. J was trimmed by 1 base and V by 3 bases; bases with no gene match: 5. The CDR3 bases are TGTGCCAGCAGCTTTTCCCGGACAGGGTCCTACGAGCAGTACTTC. Amino acid sequence: CASSFSRTGSYEQYF. The full variable domain, with the rest looked up from reference TRBV11-2 and TRBJ2-7, is EAGVAQSPRYKIIEKRQSVAFWCNPISGHATLYWYQQILGQGPKLLIQFQNNGVVDDSQLPKDRFSAERLKGVDSTLKIQPAKLEDSAVYLCASSFSRTGSYEQYFGPGTRLTVT.

The chain couples TRBV4-1 to TRBJ2-1, with a tentative D call TRBD2 (5 bases). CDR1 is MGHRA, CDR2 YSYEKL, per germline. Trimming removed 0 bases at V and 3 bases at J, with 12 bases between. The CDR3 loop spans 16 amino acids. The CDR3 nucleotides read TGCGCCAGCAGCCAAGATTCGAGCGGACTCTACAATGAGCAGTTCTTC. Protein sequence: CASSQDSSGLYNEQFF.

The rearrangement joins TRBV6-6 to TRBJ1-3; TRBD1 matches at 9 bases. This CDR3 region has 15 residues. Germline V lookup: CDR1 MNHNY, CDR2 SVGAGI (reference sequence). V shed 2 bases and J 5 bases; nucleotides not matched to a gene: 4. The CDR3 here is CASSYPGQGRNTIYF. CDR3 nucleotides: TGTGCCAGCAGTTACCCGGGACAGGGAAGAAACACCATATATTTT.

J is TRBJ1-1 and V is TRBV12-3 or TRBV12-4; D possibly corresponds to TRBD1 (5 bases). The V end lost 6 bases, the J end lost 10 bases, and 12 bases lay between the germline ends. CDR3 length: 11 residues. CDR3 in amino acids: CASSTGTRAFF. DNA for the CDR3: TGTGCCAGCAGCACCGGGACTAGAGCTTTCTTT.

This clonotype was seen more than once but under ten times. The CDR3 is CASSSRTGSRHEQYF. CDR3 DNA: TGTGCCAGCAGCTCCCGGACAGGGTCCAGACACGAGCAGTACTTC. The rearrangement joins TRBV7-3 to TRBJ2-7, with 8 nucleotides matching TRBD1. With 4 bases clipped from V and 5 bases from J, the junction kept 10 bases outside the gene matches. The germline V gene encodes CDR1 SGHTA and CDR2 FQGTGA. CDR3 length: 15 residues.

The chain carries TRBV6-2 or TRBV6-3 and TRBJ1-5, with 8 bases matching TRBD1. Germline assignment: CDR1 MNHEY and CDR2 SVGEGT. CDR3 length: 19 amino acids. Unmatched junction bases numbered 16, after V lost 0 bases and J lost 6 bases. This chain's CDR3 is CASSYSTGTLQGVSQPQHF. CDR3 DNA: TGTGCCAGCAGTTACTCAACCGGAACATTACAGGGGGTAAGTCAGCCCCAGCATTTT.

This clonotype is a singleton in its sample. The chain joins TRBV5-1 to TRBJ2-2; no clear D gene. Trimming left V 0 bases short and J 3 bases short, with 9 bases between. This CDR3 is 15 amino acids long. Germline loops: CDR1 SGHRS, CDR2 YFSETQ. The CDR3 DNA is TGCGCCAGCAGCTTGGACACGCCCGACACCGGGGAGCTGTTTTTT. Encoded protein: CASSLDTPDTGELFF. The full variable domain, its missing parts supplied by reference TRBV5-1 and TRBJ2-2, is KAGVTQTPRYLIKTRGQQVTLSCSPISGHRSVSWYQQTPGQGLQFLFEYFSETQRNKGNFPGRFSGRQFSNSRSEMNVSTLELGDSALYLCASSLDTPDTGELFFGEGSRLTVL.

This CDR3 reads CATSRDFAAGYEQYF. The CDR3 DNA is TGTGCCACCAGCAGAGATTTTGCGGCGGGCTACGAGCAGTACTTC. The genes are TRBV15 and TRBJ2-7; D perhaps matches TRBD2 (5 bases). With 0 bases removed from V and 3 bases from J, the gap between germline ends came to 12 bases. CDR3 length: 15 residues. The germline V gene encodes CDR1 LNHNV and CDR2 YYDKDF (reference sequence). The full variable domain, in which reference TRBV15 and TRBJ2-7 provide the parts outside the CDR3, is DAMVIQNPRYQVTQFGKPVTLSCSQTLNHNVMYWYQQKSSQAPKLLFHYYDKDFNNEADTPDNFQSRRPNTSFCFLDIRSPGLGDTAMYLCATSRDFAAGYEQYFGPGTRLTVT.

The V call is TRBV20-1, the J call TRBJ2-1; 8 nucleotides line up with TRBD1. The CDR3 sequence is 15 residues long. Germline lookup yields CDR1 DFQATT and CDR2 SNEGSKA (reference sequence). The V gene end was trimmed by 3 bases and the J gene end by 6 bases; junction bases not matched to a gene: 10. The CDR3 bases are TGCAGTGCTAGCCCGGACAGGGAGCCCCTCAATGAGCAGTTCTTC. Encoded protein: CSASPDREPLNEQFF.

This clonotype was found a few times. V gene TRBV7-9 combines with J gene TRBJ1-5; D remains unclear. This CDR3 is 13 amino acids long. The V end was cut by 1 base, the J end by 12 bases, with 13 bases between. Germline assignment: CDR1 SEHNR and CDR2 FQNEAQ (reference sequence). CDR3 nucleotide sequence: TGTGCCAGCAGCTTAGGGGATAAGGCCAACCAGCATTTT. Its translation: CASSLGDKANQHF.

This clonotype has a handful of counts. The chain employs TRBV24-1 and TRBJ1-5; perhaps TRBD1 as D (6 bases). The CDR3 sequence is 14 residues long. Trimming cost V 4 bases and J 3 bases, with 9 bases left between them. CDR1 is KGHDR and CDR2 is SFDVKD in the germline V gene. The CDR3 DNA reads as TGTGCCACCAGTGACTGGACAGCCAATCAGCCCCAGCATTTT. Its protein is CATSDWTANQPQHF.

The chain's CDR3 is CASSVGQGIDTQYF. The CDR3 nucleotides read TGCGCCAGCAGCGTGGGTCAGGGGATAGATACGCAGTATTTT. This sequence joins TRBV5-1 and TRBJ2-3; D is perhaps TRBD1 (6 bases). V dropped 4 bases and J dropped 5 bases, with 14 bases sitting between them. The CDR3 has 14 residues. Germline lookup yields CDR1 SGHRS and CDR2 YFSETQ.

This chain joins TRBV12-3 or TRBV12-4 and TRBJ1-2, with 7 bases lining up with TRBD1. V shed 5 bases and J 7 bases; nucleotides not matched to a gene: 7. CDR3 length equals 13 residues. The CDR3 DNA reads TGTGCCAGCAGTGCAGCCGAGGGGGCTGGCTACACCTTC. Translating it yields CASSAAEGAGYTF.

This clonotype was observed a few times. V gene TRBV7-2 combines with J gene TRBJ2-7, with TRBD1 matching 8 bases. Germline V gene lookup returns CDR1 SGHTA and CDR2 FQGNSA. This CDR3 spans 14 amino acids. Losses at the gene ends were 6 bases for V and 5 bases for J; bases not matched to a gene: 9. The CDR3 DNA follows: TGTGCCAGCAGTGAAGCAGGGGGCCTCGACGAGCAGTACTTC. Encoded protein: CASSEAGGLDEQYF. The whole variable domain, remainder taken from reference TRBV7-2 and TRBJ2-7, is GAGVSQSPSNKVTEKGKDVELRCDPISGHTALYWYRQSLGQGLEFLIYFQGNSAPDKSGLPSDRFSAERTGGSVSTLTIQRTQQEDSAVYLCASSEAGGLDEQYFGPGTRLTVT.

V and J are TRBV29-1 and TRBJ1-1, with D hard to call. Germline CDR1 reads SQVTM; CDR2 reads ANQGSEA. This CDR3 is built from 13 residues. Trimming took 7 bases from V and 4 from J, leaving 16 bases between them. The CDR3 sequence: CSDSRESGTEAFF. CDR3 in DNA: TGCAGCGATTCAAGGGAGTCTGGCACTGAAGCTTTCTTT.

The sample holds a few counts of this clonotype. This chain connects TRBV10-3 to TRBJ2-1, with no clear D. Germline assignment: CDR1 ENHRY and CDR2 SYGVKD. The CDR3 totals 15 residues. V was trimmed by 0 bases and J by 6 bases, leaving 12 bases between them. The CDR3 DNA is TGTGCCATCAGTGAGTCGAGCCAGGCCGGCAATGAGCAGTTCTTC. As protein: CAISESSQAGNEQFF.

This clonotype was detected ten times or more. This chain links TRBV12-3 or TRBV12-4 with TRBJ1-5; D is possibly TRBD1 (5 bases). Between the trimmed V and J ends, which lost 3 bases and 9 bases, there was a span of 21 bases. The CDR3 spans 16 residues. Here the CDR3 DNA reads TGTGCCAGCAGTTTCGGGTCAGGGCGAGTCGGCAGGCCCCAGCATTTT. Its translation is CASSFGSGRVGRPQHF.

This clonotype occurred a few times. The chain links TRBV6-2 or TRBV6-3 to TRBJ2-7; 11 positions agree with TRBD1. This CDR3 is built from 15 residues. Germline CDR1 is MNHEY and CDR2 is SVGEGT. The V segment lost 6 bases and the J segment 0 bases; nucleotides outside the gene matches: 4. The CDR3 sequence is CASRLGQGDSYEQYF. For the CDR3, the DNA is TGTGCCAGCAGGCTGGGACAGGGGGACTCCTACGAGCAGTACTTC.